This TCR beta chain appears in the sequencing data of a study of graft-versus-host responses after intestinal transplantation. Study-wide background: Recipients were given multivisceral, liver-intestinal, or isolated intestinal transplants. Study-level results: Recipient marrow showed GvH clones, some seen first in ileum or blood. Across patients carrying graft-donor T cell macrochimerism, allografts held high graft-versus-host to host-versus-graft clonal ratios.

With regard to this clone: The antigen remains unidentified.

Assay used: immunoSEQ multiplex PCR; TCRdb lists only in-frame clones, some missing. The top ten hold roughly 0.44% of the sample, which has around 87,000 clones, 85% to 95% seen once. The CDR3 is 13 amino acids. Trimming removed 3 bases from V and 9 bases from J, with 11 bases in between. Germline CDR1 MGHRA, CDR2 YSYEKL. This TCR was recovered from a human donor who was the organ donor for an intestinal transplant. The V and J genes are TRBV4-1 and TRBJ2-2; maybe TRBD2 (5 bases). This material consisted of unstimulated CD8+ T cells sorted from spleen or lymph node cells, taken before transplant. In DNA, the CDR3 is TGCGCCAGCAGCCAGGCGGGCCTCAGGGAGCTGTTTTTT. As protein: CASSQAGLRELFF.